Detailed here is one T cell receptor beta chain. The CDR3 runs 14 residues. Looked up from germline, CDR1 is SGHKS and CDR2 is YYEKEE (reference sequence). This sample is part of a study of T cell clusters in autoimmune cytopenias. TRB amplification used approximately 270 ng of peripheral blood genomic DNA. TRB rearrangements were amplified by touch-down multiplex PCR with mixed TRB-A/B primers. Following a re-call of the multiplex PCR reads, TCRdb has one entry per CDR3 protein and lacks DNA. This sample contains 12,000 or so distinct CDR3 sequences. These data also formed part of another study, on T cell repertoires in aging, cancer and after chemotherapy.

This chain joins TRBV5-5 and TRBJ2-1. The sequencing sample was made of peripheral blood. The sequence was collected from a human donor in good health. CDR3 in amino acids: CGWQEVSSYNEQFF. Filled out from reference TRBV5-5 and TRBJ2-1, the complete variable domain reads DAGVTQSPTHLIKTRGQQVTLRCSPISGHKSVSWYQQVLGQGPQFIFQYYEKEERGRGNFPDRFSARQFPNYSSELNVNALLLGDSALYLCGWQEVSSYNEQFFGPGTRLTVL.